Listed below are T cell receptor beta chains from one sample, sequenced in a study of regulatory T cells in long-lasting Graves disease. A single record per CDR3 protein comes from TCRdb applying MiXCR to the multiplex PCR reads. Among 400,000 to 450,000 distinct CDR3 sequences listed, just under 15% were seen once. These data are also associated with another study on T cells in Graves' hyperthyroidism and ophthalmopathy.

Source: peripheral blood mononuclear cells (PBMCs), taken at new diagnosis, from a patient treated with antithyroid drugs. These receptors originate from a woman younger than 45 with Graves disease. The CDR3 runs from the conserved cysteine through the conserved F or W. A D gene is named only where the DNA matches it firmly. Rows give clone size only sometimes, using once, few, many, or a class for an expanded clone.

J gene	D gene	CDR3 length	V gene	clone size	CDR3 DNA	CDR3 protein
TRBJ2-1	NA	17	TRBV2	many	TGTGCCAGCAGTGTACGAAGGGACCGGAACCGAGACAATGAGCAGTTCTTC	CASSVRRDRNRDNEQFF
TRBJ2-1	NA	15	TRBV12-3/TRBV12-4	many	TGTGCCAGCAGTTTATCGGGTAGTTGGTACAATGAGCAGTTCTTC	CASSLSGSWYNEQFF
TRBJ2-6	NA	14	TRBV28	many	TGTGCCAGCAGAGCCTACTCTGGGGCCAACGTCCTGACTTTC	CASRAYSGANVLTF
TRBJ1-1	NA	17	TRBV28	many	TGTGCCAGCAGTTTCCCCGGGACGCTAAGCATGAACACTGAAGCTTTCTTT	CASSFPGTLSMNTEAFF
TRBJ2-3	NA	15	TRBV6-2/TRBV6-3	many	TGTGCCAGCAGTTACTCTAGATTTAGCACAGATACGCAGTATTTT	CASSYSRFSTDTQYF
TRBJ1-2	NA	17	TRBV7-6	NA	TGTGCCAGCAGCTTACGTGGAGAAAAAGGGCTTTCCTATGGCTACACCTTC	CASSLRGEKGLSYGYTF
TRBJ2-5	TRBD1	15	TRBV10-3	NA	TGTGCCATCAGTGAGTCGACCAGGGGGACGGGGACCCAGTACTTC	CAISESTRGTGTQYF
TRBJ1-1	NA	13	TRBV5-4	NA	TGTGCCAGCGGGGACGGGATGAACACTGAAGCTTTCTTT	CASGDGMNTEAFF
TRBJ1-1	NA	14	TRBV29-1	many	TGCAGCGTTGACCCGGGACCGCGGAACACTGAAGCTTTCTTT	CSVDPGPRNTEAFF
TRBJ2-1	TRBD2	17	TRBV24-1	few	TGTGCCACCAGTGACGAGGGACTAGCGGGAGGTCGCAATGAGCAGTTCTTC	CATSDEGLAGGRNEQFF
TRBJ2-2	NA	14	TRBV12-3/TRBV12-4	few	TGTGCCAGCAGCAAGGACACCCGGGGTGAGGAGCTGTTTTTT	CASSKDTRGEELFF
TRBJ2-2	TRBD2	14	TRBV30	NA	TGTGCCTGGAGTGGTCTAGTGGGTGCGGGGGAGCCGTTTTTT	CAWSGLVGAGEPFF
TRBJ2-2	TRBD2	14	TRBV20-1	NA	TGCAGTGCTAGACTAGCGGGAGGGGTCGGGGAGCTGTTTTTT	CSARLAGGVGELFF
TRBJ1-1	NA	16	TRBV13	many	TGTGCCAGCAGCACCTGGGACAACCCCGCGGACACTGAAGCTTTCTTT	CASSTWDNPADTEAFF
TRBJ2-7	TRBD2	15	TRBV12-3/TRBV12-4	many	TGTGCCAGCAGTCTGAGCGGGAGTAAAGACTACGAGCAGTACTTC	CASSLSGSKDYEQYF
TRBJ2-7	TRBD2	15	TRBV10-1	few	TGCGCCAGCAGTGACACTAGCGGGGATCCCTACGAGCAGTACTTC	CASSDTSGDPYEQYF
TRBJ2-3	NA	13	TRBV20-1	many	TGCAGTGCTAGGATAGCCCGCACAGATACGCAGTATTTT	CSARIARTDTQYF
TRBJ2-1	NA	15	TRBV4-1	NA	TGCGCCAGCAGCCAAGGGGACCTTCTAGCCCATGAGCAGTTCTTC	CASSQGDLLAHEQFF
TRBJ1-5	NA	14	TRBV6-1	many	TGTGCCAGCAAGGAAAGGGCCTCAAATCAGCCCCAGCATTTT	CASKERASNQPQHF
TRBJ2-3	NA	15	TRBV2	many	TGTGCCAGCAGTCCGGGACACGGGGCCACAGATACGCAGTATTTT	CASSPGHGATDTQYF
TRBJ2-1	NA	13	TRBV27	many	TGTGCCAGCAGTTTCCGGGGGTACGATGAGCAGTTCTTC	CASSFRGYDEQFF
TRBJ2-1	TRBD2	15	TRBV20-1	many	TGCAGTGCCAAAGGGACTAGCGGGAGTAACCATGAGCAGTTCTTC	CSAKGTSGSNHEQFF
TRBJ2-7	TRBD1	14	TRBV6-1	many	TGTGCCAGCAGTGAATGGGACAGGGCCTACGAGCAGTACTTC	CASSEWDRAYEQYF
TRBJ2-1	NA	13	TRBV19	few	TGTGCCAGTAGTATCGCTAGGAACAATGAGCAGTTCTTC	CASSIARNNEQFF
TRBJ2-3	TRBD1	13	TRBV10-3	many	TGTGCCATCCGGGACAGCCTCACAGATACGCAGTATTTT	CAIRDSLTDTQYF
TRBJ1-5	TRBD1	15	TRBV6-2/TRBV6-3	many	TGTGCCAGCAGTTACTCGACAGGGGGCGTGCAGCCCCAGCATTTT	CASSYSTGGVQPQHF
TRBJ2-5	NA	14	TRBV20-1	many	TGCAGTGCCACTCTGGGGCGGAGGCGAGAGACCCAGTACTTC	CSATLGRRRETQYF
TRBJ2-7	TRBD1	14	TRBV6-1	many	TGTGCCAGCAGACCAGACAGGGTCGCCTACGAGCAGTACTTC	CASRPDRVAYEQYF
TRBJ2-5	TRBD1	16	TRBV5-1	NA	TGCGCCAGCAGCTTACCGAAGGACAGGGTGGAAGAGACCCAGTACTTC	CASSLPKDRVEETQYF
TRBJ1-2	NA	15	TRBV19	NA	TGTGCCAGTAAAGGGGAAAGGGAGATCCGCTATGGCTACACCTTC	CASKGEREIRYGYTF
TRBJ1-5	NA	13	TRBV15	few	TGTGCCACCAGCAGCGATGACCGAGAGCCCCAGCATTTT	CATSSDDREPQHF
TRBJ1-1	TRBD1	15	TRBV28	many	TGTGCCAGCATTCAGGGGGGCGGGGGGAACACTGAAGCTTTCTTT	CASIQGGGGNTEAFF
TRBJ2-7	NA	12	TRBV18	many	TGTGCCAGCTCACCTGAGACGGCCGAGCAGTACTTC	CASSPETAEQYF
TRBJ1-1	TRBD1	15	TRBV9	NA	TGTGCCAGCAGCCAAACTTCCGGGACAGGGGGTGAAGCTTTCTTT	CASSQTSGTGGEAFF